This T cell receptor (beta chain) was found in a study of shared clonotypes between healthy human individuals. Overall study context: CD4 naive and CD4 memory each took three plates per donor, while CD8 naive took two and CD8 memory one.

The CDR3 covers 15 residues. Trimming pared 5 bases from V and 4 bases from J, leaving 14 bases between. The germline CDR1 and CDR2 sequences are SGHTA and FQGTGA. Profiling relied on immunoSEQ multiplex PCR, and the TCRdb table lists in-frame clones only, not all of them. The table includes under 2,500,000 clones, nearly 97% detected once. The chain couples TRBV7-3 to TRBJ2-2, with D perhaps TRBD2 (5 bases). The sequenced material came from naive CD4+ T cells sorted from blood. Described subset: CD45RA+ positively selected. The origin of this receptor is a man aged 18 to 30 in good health. CDR3 DNA: TGTGCCAGCAGCCTTCGGGGTGGCCTCACCGGGGAGCTGTTTTTT. This translates into CASSLRGGLTGELFF.